This T cell receptor (beta chain) was retrieved from a study of shared clonotypes between healthy human individuals. Study observations and caveats: Rarefaction demonstrated incomplete sorted-subset sequencing despite large depth.

The CDR3 is 17 amino acids. Germline V gene data show CDR1 as SGHDT and CDR2 as YYEEEE. V shed 4 bases and J 5 bases; nucleotides not matched to a gene: 11. CD4+ cells yielded CD45RA+ naive and CD45RA-negative memory subsets. To note about this clone: Its antigen is undetermined.

The table came from immunoSEQ multiplex PCR; TCRdb's copy has only in-frame clones and leaves some out. The data show about 1.1 million clones, approximately 78% seen once. The chain is built from TRBV5-6 and TRBJ2-3; 12 bases are a match to TRBD1. The sequence derives from a man aged 18 to 30 in good health. Some clones in this sample may be carry-over from other donors' samples. Sequencing was performed on memory CD4+ T cells from PBMCs. Subset here: CD45RA-negative fraction. CDR3 region: CASSPGQGAGWIDTQYF. CDR3 coding DNA: TGTGCCAGCAGCCCGGGACAGGGGGCGGGATGGATAGATACGCAGTATTTT.